This T cell receptor beta chain was retrieved from a study of shared clonotypes between healthy human individuals. Overall study results and limits: For naive CD4 cells, approximately 5% of clonotypes were shared across a few donors.

Only in-frame clones appear in the TCRdb table, and some are missing; sequencing was by immunoSEQ multiplex PCR. The sample includes some 2,000,000 clones, approximately 94% of them seen just once. Concerning this clone: Its antigen is not known.

Sequencing input: naive CD4+ T cells sorted from blood. Stated subset: CD45RA+ positively selected. This clonotype was obtained from a man younger than 30 in good health.

The CDR3 sequence is CASSTNRQGPRGGANVLTF. The DNA of the CDR3 is TGTGCCAGCAGCACGAATCGGCAGGGGCCCCGGGGGGGGGCCAACGTCCTGACTTTC. The rearrangement uses TRBV11-2 and TRBJ2-6; D tentatively fits TRBD1 or TRBD2 (6 bases each). Trimming shortened V by 5 bases and J by 4 bases, and 24 bases separated the two germline ends. CDR1 and CDR2 from the germline V gene are SGHAT and FQNNGV. The CDR3 totals 19 residues.